What follows are 20 T cell receptor beta chains derived from one specimen sequenced in a study of shared clonotypes between healthy human individuals. Some clones are missing from TCRdb's copy, which holds only in-frame ones; the method was immunoSEQ multiplex PCR. The sample includes around 690,000 clones, about 90% of them seen just once. The specimen sequenced was memory CD8+ T cells from PBMCs. Subset denoted: CD45RO+ cells pooled with CCR7-negative TemRA cells. The origin of the receptors is a man aged 18 to 30 in good health. Some clones in this sample may be carry-over from other donors' samples.

This clone was seen just once. The V and J genes are TRBV2 and TRBJ2-7; tentatively, D is TRBD1 or TRBD2 (5 bases each). The CDR3 sequence is 14 residues long. The germline gives CDR1 SNHLY, CDR2 FYNNEI. V was trimmed by 2 bases and J by 5 bases, leaving 13 bases between them. The CDR3 is CASSEIRSGHEQYF. Here the CDR3 DNA reads TGTGCCAGCAGTGAAATCAGGTCGGGACACGAGCAGTACTTC.

This chain joins TRBV2 and TRBJ1-1, with D unresolved. This CDR3 has 14 residues. Between the trimmed V and J ends, which lost 6 bases and 4 bases, there was a span of 15 bases. Germline-derived CDR1 and CDR2 are SNHLY and FYNNEI. The CDR3 loop is CASSPPLSLTEAFF. CDR3 in DNA: TGTGCCAGCAGCCCCCCGTTGAGTCTCACTGAAGCTTTCTTT.

This chain connects TRBV7-8 to TRBJ1-5; maybe TRBD1 (5 bases). Trimming pared 0 bases from V and 5 bases from J, leaving 8 bases between. Germline CDR1 and CDR2: SGHVS and FQNEAQ. The CDR3 is 14 residues long. The CDR3 DNA is TGTGCCAGCAGCTTAGCGGGCAGGGATCAGCCCCAGCATTTT. Its translation is CASSLAGRDQPQHF.

V is TRBV9 and J is TRBJ2-3; 9 bases line up with TRBD1. Per the germline V gene, CDR1 is SGDLS and CDR2 is YYNGEE. CDR3 size: 14 residues. The V gene end was trimmed by 6 bases and the J gene end by 2 bases; junction bases not matched to a gene: 4. This CDR3 is CASTGQGNTDTQYF. CDR3 coding DNA: TGTGCCAGCACCGGACAGGGGAACACAGATACGCAGTATTTT.

CDR3 coding DNA: TGCGCCAGCAGCCAAGATGAAGGGAATGAGCAGTTCTTC. It codes for CASSQDEGNEQFF. This rearrangement joins TRBV4-3 to TRBJ2-1; D call uncertain. In germline, CDR1 is LGHNA, CDR2 YSLEER. Trimming pared 0 bases from V and 7 bases from J, leaving 7 bases between. The CDR3 runs 13 residues.

The gene calls are TRBV14 and TRBJ2-1; D is uncertain. With 3 bases removed from V and 7 bases from J, the gap between germline ends came to 16 bases. Germline CDR1 is SGHDN and CDR2 is FVKESK. The CDR3 totals 15 residues. The CDR3 sequence is CASSHVPAMGNEQFF. The CDR3 coding sequence is TGTGCCAGCAGCCATGTACCGGCTATGGGGAATGAGCAGTTCTTC. Together with reference TRBV14 and TRBJ2-1, the CDR3 gives the full variable domain: EAGVTQFPSHSVIEKGQTVTLRCDPISGHDNLYWYRRVMGKEIKFLLHFVKESKQDESGMPNNRFLAERTGGTYSTLKVQPAELEDSGVYFCASSHVPAMGNEQFFGPGTRLTVL.

This clone was seen many times. V gene TRBV18 combines with J gene TRBJ2-5; D is perhaps TRBD2 (6 bases). Germline-derived CDR1 and CDR2 are KGHSH and LQKENI. V lost 3 bases, J lost 3 bases, and 14 bases lay in between. The CDR3 is 15 amino acids. The DNA of the CDR3 is TGTGCCAGCTCACCCCCAGAGCGGGTGAAAGAGACCCAGTACTTC. Protein: CASSPPERVKETQYF.

This chain uses TRBV28 with TRBJ2-3; TRBD1 or TRBD2 may be the D gene (5 bases each). The CDR3 consists of 16 residues. With 4 bases removed from V and 1 base from J, the gap between germline ends came to 15 bases. Germline-derived CDR1 and CDR2 are MDHEN and SYDVKM. This CDR3 reads CASSSPSQGGTDTQYF. CDR3 DNA: TGTGCCAGCAGTTCCCCCTCCCAGGGAGGCACAGATACGCAGTATTTT.

This chain links TRBV18 with TRBJ2-2; TRBD1 matches at 12 bases. The CDR3 has 16 amino acids. Germline CDR1 reads KGHSH; CDR2 reads LQKENI. Trimming took 4 bases from V and 9 from J; bases not matched to a gene: 9. This chain's CDR3 is CASSLTRDRGLRELFF. The CDR3 coding sequence is TGTGCCAGCTCACTCACCCGGGACAGGGGGCTTCGGGAGCTGTTTTTT.

The gene calls are TRBV7-9 and TRBJ1-1; D is unresolved. V lost 7 bases and J lost 0, with 15 bases in between. The CDR3 is 15 residues long. Germline V lookup: CDR1 SEHNR, CDR2 FQNEAQ (reference sequence). In DNA, the CDR3 is TGTGCCAGCAACCCTCAGGAACTCATGAACACTGAAGCTTTCTTT. Protein sequence: CASNPQELMNTEAFF.

The chain couples TRBV12-2 to TRBJ2-1; the D segment call TRBD2 is taken from the table without a DNA check. TRBV12-2 is designated a pseudogene. CDR3 length equals 16 residues. This CDR3 reads CASRFCAAGGYNEQFF. The CDR3 DNA sequence: TGTGCAAGTCGCTTCTGTGCGGCGGGAGGCTACAATGAGCAGTTCTTC.

The rearrangement links TRBV5-1 to TRBJ2-3; D is ambiguous. There are 12 residues in the CDR3. Trimming removed 0 bases at V and 10 bases at J, with 9 bases between. CDR1 and CDR2 (germline): SGHRS, YFSETQ. The CDR3 DNA reads TGCGCCAGCAGCTTGGATGGAATCGCGCAGTATTTT. Protein product: CASSLDGIAQYF.

The V and J genes are TRBV5-1 and TRBJ2-7; D is uncertain. From germline, CDR1 is SGHRS and CDR2 YFSETQ. This CDR3 spans 19 amino acids. The germline V and J ends were trimmed by 4 bases and 3 bases, with 29 bases remaining between them. The CDR3 reads CASSTPEKNSHRDGYEQYF. CDR3 DNA sequence: TGCGCCAGCAGCACACCCGAGAAGAACTCACACCGAGACGGCTACGAGCAGTACTTC. Supplemented by reference TRBV5-1 and TRBJ2-7, the full variable domain reads KAGVTQTPRYLIKTRGQQVTLSCSPISGHRSVSWYQQTPGQGLQFLFEYFSETQRNKGNFPGRFSGRQFSNSRSEMNVSTLELGDSALYLCASSTPEKNSHRDGYEQYFGPGTRLTVT.

The V and J genes are TRBV4-2 and TRBJ2-3; D is possibly TRBD2 (6 bases). The CDR3 runs to 17 residues. CDR1 is LGHNA and CDR2 is YNFKEQ in the germline V gene. With 1 base removed from V and 2 bases from J, the gap between germline ends came to 16 bases. CDR3 protein: CASSQAMLAADTDTQYF. DNA for the CDR3: TGTGCCAGCAGCCAAGCGATGTTAGCGGCGGACACAGATACGCAGTATTTT.

The chain recombines TRBV7-3 with TRBJ2-3; 13 bases are a match to TRBD2. This CDR3 is built from 16 residues. V shed 6 bases, J shed 3 bases, and the junction held 6 bases outside the gene matches. Germline values: CDR1 SGHTA, CDR2 FQGTGA. The CDR3 reads CASRPGLAGSTDTQYF. Written as DNA, the CDR3 is TGTGCCAGCAGGCCGGGACTAGCGGGATCGACAGATACGCAGTATTTT.

The rearrangement uses TRBV19 and TRBJ1-5, with 12 bases that match TRBD1. The V gene's germline CDR1 is LNHDA and CDR2 SQIVND (reference sequence). The CDR3 extends over 16 amino acids. V shed 4 bases, J shed 7 bases, and the junction held 8 bases outside the gene matches. DNA of the CDR3: TGTGCCAGTAGTACCCTCGGGACAGGGGGCGACCAGCCCCAGCATTTT. Protein product: CASSTLGTGGDQPQHF.

CDR3 in DNA: TGCGCCAGCAGCCAAGATGGGGACATCCGGGGATATGGCTACACCTTC. It encodes CASSQDGDIRGYGYTF. This chain connects TRBV4-3 to TRBJ1-2; a possible D gene is TRBD1 (6 bases). Germline-derived CDR1 and CDR2 are LGHNA and YSLEER. The CDR3 extends over 16 amino acids. V was shortened by 0 bases and J by 5 bases, with 16 bases between the two germline ends.

V is TRBV7-2 and J is TRBJ2-3; D could derive from TRBD1 or TRBD2 (5 bases each). The ends were cut back, 5 bases at V and 0 bases at J, with 15 bases in the middle. Germline V gives CDR1 SGHTA, CDR2 FQGNSA. CDR3 length: 16 residues. In nucleotides, the CDR3 is TGTGCCAGCAGCGCAGGGACGGTTCCTAGCACAGATACGCAGTATTTT. Translation: CASSAGTVPSTDTQYF.

The genes are TRBV4-1 and TRBJ2-1; the D is unclear. Germline V gene sequence: CDR1 MGHRA, CDR2 YSYEKL. V gave up 0 bases and J gave up 7 bases, with 7 bases separating them. The length of the CDR3 is 13 residues. The CDR3 here is CASSQDSENEQFF. In DNA, the CDR3 is TGCGCCAGCAGCCAAGATTCGGAAAATGAGCAGTTCTTC.

This clone was observed at least ten times. V and J are TRBV11-3 and TRBJ2-5; the D gene is possibly TRBD2 (5 bases). Germline V gene data show CDR1 as SGHNT and CDR2 as YENEEA. V was pared by 2 bases and J by 2 bases, with 9 bases between. The CDR3 totals 14 residues. The CDR3 sequence is CASSLTGDQETQYF. CDR3 nucleotide sequence: TGTGCCAGCAGCTTAACCGGGGATCAAGAGACCCAGTACTTC.